The source of this T cell receptor (beta chain) is a study of blood T cell repertoires in COVID-19. Study at large: Collection of acute and convalescent COVID-19 samples took place in the United States, Italy and Spain. Nucleic acid was either cDNA or gDNA, and it came from T cells, B-cell-depleted T cells, or PBMCs.

Only in-frame clones appear in the TCRdb table, and some are missing; sequencing was by immunoSEQ multiplex PCR. The sample records roughly 68,000 clones, over 60% being singletons. The clonotype originates from a man aged 55 to 70 with COVID-19, enrolled during active disease. Sequenced input: peripheral blood.

CDR3 sequence (DNA): TGTGCCTGGGGACAGGGCCCCGGTCAGCCCCAGCATTTT. Protein: CAWGQGPGQPQHF. The V and J genes are TRBV30 and TRBJ1-5, with 8 bases aligning to TRBD1. This CDR3 comprises 13 residues. From germline, CDR1 is GTSNPN and CDR2 SVGIG (reference sequence). Germline trimming cut 5 bases from V and 6 bases from J; bases unmatched to any gene: 6.